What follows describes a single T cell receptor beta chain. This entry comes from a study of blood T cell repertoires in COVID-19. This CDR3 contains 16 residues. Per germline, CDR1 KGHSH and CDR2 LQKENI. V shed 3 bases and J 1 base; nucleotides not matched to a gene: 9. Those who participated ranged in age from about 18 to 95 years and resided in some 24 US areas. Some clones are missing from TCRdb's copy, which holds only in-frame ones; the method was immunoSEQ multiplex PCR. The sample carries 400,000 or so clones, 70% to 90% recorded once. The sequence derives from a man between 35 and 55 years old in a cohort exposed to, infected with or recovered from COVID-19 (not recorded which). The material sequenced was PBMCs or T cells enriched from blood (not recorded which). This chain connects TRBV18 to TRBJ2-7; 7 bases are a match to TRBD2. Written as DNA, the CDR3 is TGTGCCAGCTCACCCGTCAGCGGGATGTCTTCCTACGAGCAGTACTTC. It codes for CASSPVSGMSSYEQYF.